The rows below give T cell receptor beta chains drawn from one sample of a study of T cell responses to AZD1222 COVID-19 vaccine. Repertoires were generated with immunoSEQ multiplex PCR, while TCRdb's copy carries only in-frame clones and drops some. Found here are about 140,000 clones, roughly 90% of them singletons; the top ten hold 4.7%. The specimen was peripheral blood, collected on day 0 of AZD1222 vaccination. Receptor source: an adult in good health. Both conserved end residues are part of each CDR3. A D gene is named only where the DNA matches it firmly. Rows give clone size only sometimes, using once, few, many, or a class for an expanded clone.

abundance	v_gene	j_gene	d_gene	CDR3aa	CDR3nt
few	TRBV2	TRBJ1-3	-	CASSEVGSGNTIYF	TGTGCCAGCAGCGAAGTGGGCTCTGGAAACACCATATATTTT
few	TRBV5-4	TRBJ2-1	-	CAGNLAGHNEQFF	TGTGCCGGCAACCTGGCGGGGCACAATGAGCAGTTCTTC
-	TRBV29-1	TRBJ1-2	-	CSFQGSLTANYGYTF	TGCAGCTTCCAAGGATCTCTGACAGCGAACTATGGCTACACCTTC
-	TRBV5-1	TRBJ2-1	-	CASSLSDSYNEQFF	TGCGCCAGCAGCTTGTCGGACTCCTACAATGAGCAGTTCTTC
-	TRBV4-2	TRBJ1-3	-	CASSQEPWGAGSGNTIYF	TGTGCCAGCAGCCAAGAACCCTGGGGGGCCGGCTCTGGAAACACCATATATTTT
-	TRBV18	TRBJ2-1	TRBD2	CASSPPSGLAIIEQFF	TGTGCCAGCTCACCACCGTCGGGACTAGCGATCATCGAGCAGTTCTTC
-	TRBV5-1	TRBJ2-7	-	CASSFSGYLREQYF	TGCGCCAGCAGCTTTTCAGGCTATCTACGAGAGCAGTACTTC
once	TRBV7-2	TRBJ2-7	TRBD2	CASSYGLADEQYF	TGTGCCAGCAGCTACGGACTAGCGGACGAGCAGTACTTC
-	TRBV7-3	TRBJ2-1	-	CASSFRPNGGNEQFF	TGTGCCAGCAGCTTTCGGCCCAATGGTGGCAATGAGCAGTTCTTC
-	TRBV30	TRBJ1-1	-	CAWSFSATEAFF	TGTGCCTGGAGTTTCTCAGCCACTGAAGCTTTCTTT
few	TRBV6-5	TRBJ2-1	TRBD2	CASSYSGGGVSNEQFF	TGTGCCAGCAGTTACTCAGGCGGGGGGGTCAGCAATGAGCAGTTCTTC
-	TRBV5-8	TRBJ1-1	-	CASSSGQLNTEAFF	TGTGCCAGCAGCTCCGGACAGTTGAACACTGAAGCTTTCTTT
once	TRBV7-9	TRBJ2-5	-	CASSLGMGMETQYF	TGTGCCAGCAGCTTAGGGATGGGCATGGAGACCCAGTACTTC
once	TRBV11-2	TRBJ1-6	TRBD1	CASSLVQGAPLHF	TGTGCCAGCAGCTTAGTTCAGGGGGCACCCCTCCACTTT
-	TRBV3-1/TRBV3-2	TRBJ2-3	-	CASSQDWGELSTDTQYF	TGTGCCAGCAGCCAAGATTGGGGGGAGCTGAGCACAGATACGCAGTATTTT
-	TRBV6-2/TRBV6-3	TRBJ2-3	-	CASSYLTLRNTDTQYF	TGTGCCAGCAGTTACCTAACGCTCAGAAACACAGATACGCAGTATTTT
once	TRBV2	TRBJ1-5	-	CASSETGESNQPQHF	TGTGCCAGCAGTGAAACGGGGGAAAGCAATCAGCCCCAGCATTTT
-	TRBV2	TRBJ2-3	TRBD2	CATPSGISPDTQYF	TGTGCCACCCCAAGCGGGATCAGCCCAGATACGCAGTATTTT
-	TRBV27	TRBJ2-7	TRBD2	CASRLAGGSSLPEYF	TGTGCCAGCCGATTAGCGGGGGGGTCTTCACTCCCGGAGTACTTC
-	TRBV11-2	TRBJ1-4	-	CASSLETVGANEKLFF	TGTGCCAGCAGCTTAGAAACAGTGGGGGCTAATGAAAAACTGTTTTTT
-	TRBV27	TRBJ2-5	TRBD1	CASSTLTRGQGVRETQYF	TGTGCCAGCAGTACTCTCACCCGCGGACAGGGTGTGCGTGAGACCCAGTACTTC
-	TRBV6-5	TRBJ1-2	TRBD1	CASTQGAGSHGYTF	TGTGCCAGCACCCAGGGGGCAGGGAGCCATGGCTACACCTTC
few	TRBV19	TRBJ1-5	-	CASRSRAHSNQPQHF	TGTGCCAGTAGATCCCGGGCCCATAGCAATCAGCCCCAGCATTTT